This TCR beta chain was sequenced during a study of T cell responses to AZD1222 COVID-19 vaccine. The CDR3 is 14 amino acids. The V segment lost 8 bases and the J segment 4 bases; nucleotides outside the gene matches: 10. Germline-derived CDR1 and CDR2 are SNHLY and FYNNEI. Libraries were prepared by immunoSEQ multiplex PCR; TCRdb keeps only in-frame clonotypes and omits some of them. The table records 250,000 to 300,000 clones, 94% of them present only once. The study, taken as a whole, reports: Of the AZD1222 recipients, only six were seropositive at baseline. Spike regions recognized by vaccine-associated CD4 TCRs spanned the protein, led by 160-218 and 743-854.

About this clone itself: Its antigen remains unknown.

Sequencing used peripheral blood, obtained 28 days after the second AZD1222 dose. The sequence was obtained from an adult who received the AZD1222 COVID-19 vaccine. The V and J genes are TRBV2 and TRBJ1-1, with 7 bases matching TRBD1. The CDR3 here is CASEITGDGTEAFF. CDR3 DNA sequence: TGTGCCAGCGAAATTACAGGGGACGGCACTGAAGCTTTCTTT.